Listed below are T cell receptor beta chains from one sample, sequenced in a study of OX40 agonist ivuxolimab in advanced cancers. Libraries were prepared by immunoSEQ multiplex PCR; TCRdb keeps only in-frame clonotypes and omits some of them. The table shows 130,000 or so clones, with around 93% occurring only once. Sequencing used CD4+ or CD8+ T cells sorted from blood, obtained in a trial of the OX40 agonist ivuxolimab. Receptor source: an adult with an advanced solid tumor such as melanoma, head and neck, liver or kidney cancer. Each CDR3 is given with its conserved first and last residue. Each record gives: D gene, clone size, J gene, V gene, CDR3 DNA, CDR3 protein. D genes are given only for firm matches. The listing skips clone size in some rows; elsewhere it reads once, few, many or a size class.

d_call: TRBD2; clone_size: -; j_call: TRBJ2-7; v_call: TRBV10-3; cdr3_nt: TGTGCCATCAGGGAGACTAGCGACTCCTACGAGCAGTACTTC; cdr3_aa: CAIRETSDSYEQYF
d_call: TRBD1; clone_size: -; j_call: TRBJ2-7; v_call: TRBV4-3; cdr3_nt: TGCGCCAGCAGCCAAATCGGACAGGGATCTTACGAGCAGTACTTC; cdr3_aa: CASSQIGQGSYEQYF
d_call: -; clone_size: few; j_call: TRBJ2-7; v_call: TRBV4-3; cdr3_nt: TGCGCCAGCAGCCAGGACCCTCGGGGGGCGGGAGTGGGTATCCACGAGCAGTACTTC; cdr3_aa: CASSQDPRGAGVGIHEQYF
d_call: -; clone_size: -; j_call: TRBJ1-4; v_call: TRBV25-1; cdr3_nt: TGTGCCAGCAGTGAATATAAGAAGGGCCATGAAAAACTGTTTTTT; cdr3_aa: CASSEYKKGHEKLFF
d_call: -; clone_size: few; j_call: TRBJ2-3; v_call: TRBV7-2; cdr3_nt: TGTGCCAGCAGCTCCGCACTCGATACGCAGTATTTT; cdr3_aa: CASSSALDTQYF
d_call: -; clone_size: -; j_call: TRBJ1-2; v_call: TRBV6-6; cdr3_nt: TGTGCCAGCAGTCCTTCCGGGCCTATCTATGGCTACACCTTC; cdr3_aa: CASSPSGPIYGYTF
d_call: TRBD1; clone_size: -; j_call: TRBJ2-1; v_call: TRBV7-2; cdr3_nt: TGTGCCAGCAGCTTTCCGGGACAGGGCACCGCGCAGTTCTTC; cdr3_aa: CASSFPGQGTAQFF
d_call: -; clone_size: -; j_call: TRBJ1-2; v_call: TRBV25-1; cdr3_nt: TGTGCCAGTCGTCGGGGGGGCCATGGCTACACCTTC; cdr3_aa: CASRRGGHGYTF
d_call: -; clone_size: -; j_call: TRBJ1-5; v_call: TRBV19; cdr3_nt: TGTGCCAGTAGTATCTCGCTAGGATGGGAGCCCCAGCATTTT; cdr3_aa: CASSISLGWEPQHF
d_call: -; clone_size: -; j_call: TRBJ1-2; v_call: TRBV11-2; cdr3_nt: TGTGCCAGCAGCTTCACAGGGTTGGGGGGCTACACCTTC; cdr3_aa: CASSFTGLGGYTF
d_call: TRBD1; clone_size: -; j_call: TRBJ1-5; v_call: TRBV6-5; cdr3_nt: TGTGCCAGCAGGGTCGGGACAGGGGGACAGCCCCAGCATTTT; cdr3_aa: CASRVGTGGQPQHF
d_call: TRBD1; clone_size: -; j_call: TRBJ1-2; v_call: TRBV28; cdr3_nt: TGTGCCAGCAGCTATCCTCGGGGCAGGGGGAGGGACTATGGCTACACCTTC; cdr3_aa: CASSYPRGRGRDYGYTF
d_call: -; clone_size: -; j_call: TRBJ2-2; v_call: TRBV7-6; cdr3_nt: TGTGCCAGCAGCCTAGGGGGTTACCTCCTTTACACCGGGGAGCTGTTTTTT; cdr3_aa: CASSLGGYLLYTGELFF
d_call: -; clone_size: -; j_call: TRBJ1-1; v_call: TRBV5-4; cdr3_nt: TGTGCCAGCAGCTTGGGGGTGCGCGGGGGGCAAAACACTGAAGCTTTCTTT; cdr3_aa: CASSLGVRGGQNTEAFF
d_call: -; clone_size: few; j_call: TRBJ1-2; v_call: TRBV25-1; cdr3_nt: TGTGCCAGCAGTGATCGGTCGAGGCGAGATGGCTACACCTTC; cdr3_aa: CASSDRSRRDGYTF
d_call: -; clone_size: -; j_call: TRBJ1-6; v_call: TRBV10-3; cdr3_nt: TGTGCCATCAGGGGCTCCAGGGTCCTAAATTCACCCCTCCACTTT; cdr3_aa: CAIRGSRVLNSPLHF
d_call: TRBD2; clone_size: once; j_call: TRBJ2-3; v_call: TRBV5-4; cdr3_nt: TGTGCCAGCAGCTCACCCGGGACTAGCGGCACAGATACGCAGTATTTT; cdr3_aa: CASSSPGTSGTDTQYF
d_call: TRBD1; clone_size: -; j_call: TRBJ1-4; v_call: TRBV2; cdr3_nt: TGTGCCAGCAACGAACAGGGGGCGCATGAAAAACTGTTTTTT; cdr3_aa: CASNEQGAHEKLFF
d_call: -; clone_size: -; j_call: TRBJ1-5; v_call: TRBV5-1; cdr3_nt: TGCGCCAGCCAAGGTGACAGCAATCAGCCCCAGCATTTT; cdr3_aa: CASQGDSNQPQHF
d_call: TRBD2; clone_size: -; j_call: TRBJ2-1; v_call: TRBV27; cdr3_nt: TGTGCCAGCAGTTATCTCGGGACTACCCGTTACAATGAGCAGTTCTTC; cdr3_aa: CASSYLGTTRYNEQFF
d_call: -; clone_size: once; j_call: TRBJ1-3; v_call: TRBV7-9; cdr3_nt: TGTGCCAGCAGCCCCCGGACGCTCGGAAACACCATATATTTT; cdr3_aa: CASSPRTLGNTIYF
d_call: -; clone_size: -; j_call: TRBJ1-1; v_call: TRBV7-9; cdr3_nt: TGCGCCAGCAGCCAATTCCAGGGTGTTGGTACTGAAGCTTTCTTT; cdr3_aa: CASSQFQGVGTEAFF
d_call: -; clone_size: -; j_call: TRBJ1-4; v_call: TRBV30; cdr3_nt: TGTGCCTCACCGGGCTTGGCTAATGAAAAACTGTTTTTT; cdr3_aa: CASPGLANEKLFF
d_call: TRBD2; clone_size: -; j_call: TRBJ2-1; v_call: TRBV7-9; cdr3_nt: TGTGCCAGCAGCTTCGCACTAGCGGAATACAATGAGCAGTTCTTC; cdr3_aa: CASSFALAEYNEQFF
d_call: -; clone_size: once; j_call: TRBJ2-3; v_call: TRBV5-1; cdr3_nt: TGCGCCAGCAGCGAACCGTCAGATACGCAGTATTTT; cdr3_aa: CASSEPSDTQYF
d_call: TRBD2; clone_size: -; j_call: TRBJ2-5; v_call: TRBV5-6; cdr3_nt: TGTGCCAGCAGCACCCGACTAGCGGTAACTCAAGAGACCCAGTACTTC; cdr3_aa: CASSTRLAVTQETQYF
d_call: -; clone_size: -; j_call: TRBJ1-1; v_call: TRBV30; cdr3_nt: TGTGCCTGGAGTGTTGGGACCGACCTCGAACTATTCTTT; cdr3_aa: CAWSVGTDLELFF
d_call: -; clone_size: few; j_call: TRBJ2-2; v_call: TRBV18; cdr3_nt: TGTGCCAGCTCACCATCATCGACTAGAACCGGGGAGCTGTTTTTT; cdr3_aa: CASSPSSTRTGELFF
d_call: -; clone_size: -; j_call: TRBJ1-2; v_call: TRBV5-6; cdr3_nt: TGTGCCAGCAGCACGGGACGGGCCTATGGCTACACCTTC; cdr3_aa: CASSTGRAYGYTF
d_call: -; clone_size: -; j_call: TRBJ2-3; v_call: TRBV19; cdr3_nt: TGTGCCAGTAGCAAGGGGGGATCGGATACGCAGTATTTT; cdr3_aa: CASSKGGSDTQYF
d_call: -; clone_size: -; j_call: TRBJ2-3; v_call: TRBV7-3; cdr3_nt: TGTGCCAGCAGCCCCCGGGACTCCAGGGATACGCAGTATTTT; cdr3_aa: CASSPRDSRDTQYF
d_call: TRBD1; clone_size: once; j_call: TRBJ1-2; v_call: TRBV13; cdr3_nt: TGTGCCAGCAGCTTAAGTCTCGGACAGGGTTTTCATGGCTACACCTTC; cdr3_aa: CASSLSLGQGFHGYTF
d_call: TRBD1; clone_size: -; j_call: TRBJ1-2; v_call: TRBV15; cdr3_nt: TGTGCCACCAGGCAGGGGGATCATGGCTACACCTTC; cdr3_aa: CATRQGDHGYTF
d_call: -; clone_size: -; j_call: TRBJ1-5; v_call: TRBV19; cdr3_nt: TGTGCCAGTAGTACCGGGTATATCGGACAGCCCCAGCATTTT; cdr3_aa: CASSTGYIGQPQHF
d_call: -; clone_size: -; j_call: TRBJ2-3; v_call: TRBV6-6; cdr3_nt: TGTGCCAGCAGTTACCGACTTAGCACAGATACGCAGTATTTT; cdr3_aa: CASSYRLSTDTQYF
d_call: -; clone_size: -; j_call: TRBJ1-2; v_call: TRBV6-6; cdr3_nt: TGTGCCAGCAGTTACTCGAGGGGCGGCTACACCTTC; cdr3_aa: CASSYSRGGYTF
d_call: -; clone_size: -; j_call: TRBJ1-1; v_call: TRBV5-1; cdr3_nt: TGCGCCAGCAGCGCACGGGGGGAATTCTCTGAAGCTTTCTTT; cdr3_aa: CASSARGEFSEAFF
d_call: -; clone_size: -; j_call: TRBJ2-7; v_call: TRBV5-5; cdr3_nt: TGTGCCAGCAGCCTACCTACAGGGGGGGTATACGAGCAGTACTTC; cdr3_aa: CASSLPTGGVYEQYF
d_call: -; clone_size: -; j_call: TRBJ1-1; v_call: TRBV21-1; cdr3_nt: TGTGCCAGCAAGCGGGGGGTCGAAAACACTGAAGCTTTCTTT; cdr3_aa: CASKRGVENTEAFF
d_call: -; clone_size: -; j_call: TRBJ2-2; v_call: TRBV19; cdr3_nt: TGTGCCAGTAGTTCTCTCGCGAACACCGGGGAGCTGTTTTTT; cdr3_aa: CASSSLANTGELFF
d_call: -; clone_size: -; j_call: TRBJ2-2; v_call: TRBV4-2; cdr3_nt: TGTGCCAGCAGCCACTACTTAAGGGAGTTTGACACCGGGGAGCTGTTTTTT; cdr3_aa: CASSHYLREFDTGELFF
d_call: -; clone_size: -; j_call: TRBJ2-5; v_call: TRBV7-9; cdr3_nt: TGTGCCAGCAGCTTAGTGGGACTCGCGGGCCAAGAGACCCAGTACTTC; cdr3_aa: CASSLVGLAGQETQYF
d_call: TRBD2; clone_size: -; j_call: TRBJ2-7; v_call: TRBV2; cdr3_nt: TGTGCCAGCAGTGAAGCGCTTCCGGGACTAGCGGGGGGCGAGCAGTACTTC; cdr3_aa: CASSEALPGLAGGEQYF
d_call: TRBD2; clone_size: once; j_call: TRBJ2-5; v_call: TRBV28; cdr3_nt: TGTGCCAGCAGTCTAACCGGAACTAGCGGGAGGGGGGAGACCCAGTACTTC; cdr3_aa: CASSLTGTSGRGETQYF
d_call: TRBD1; clone_size: -; j_call: TRBJ1-1; v_call: TRBV15; cdr3_nt: TGTGCCACCAGCAGAGATCTAGGGGACAGGTCCCTTCCGGGCACTGAAGCTTTCTTT; cdr3_aa: CATSRDLGDRSLPGTEAFF